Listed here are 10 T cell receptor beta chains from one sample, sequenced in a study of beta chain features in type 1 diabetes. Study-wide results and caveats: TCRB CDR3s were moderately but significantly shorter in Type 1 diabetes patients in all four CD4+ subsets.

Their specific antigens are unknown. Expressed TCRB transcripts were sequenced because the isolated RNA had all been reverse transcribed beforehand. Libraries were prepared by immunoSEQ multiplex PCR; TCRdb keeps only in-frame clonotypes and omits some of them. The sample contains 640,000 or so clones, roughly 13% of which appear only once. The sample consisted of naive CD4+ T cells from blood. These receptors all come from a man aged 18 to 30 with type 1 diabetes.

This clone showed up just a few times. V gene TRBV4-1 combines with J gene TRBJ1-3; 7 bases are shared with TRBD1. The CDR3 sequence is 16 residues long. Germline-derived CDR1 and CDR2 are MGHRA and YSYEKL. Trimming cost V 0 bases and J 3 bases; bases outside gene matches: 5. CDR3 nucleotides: TGCGCCAGCAGCCAAGATGACAGGGAATTTGGAAACACCATATATTTT. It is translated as CASSQDDREFGNTIYF.

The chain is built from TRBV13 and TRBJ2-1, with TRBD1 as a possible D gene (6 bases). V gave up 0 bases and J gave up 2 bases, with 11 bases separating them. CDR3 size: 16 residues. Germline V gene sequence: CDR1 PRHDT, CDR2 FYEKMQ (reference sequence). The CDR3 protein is CASSLGGTNPYNEQFF. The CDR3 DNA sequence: TGTGCCAGCAGCTTAGGCGGGACAAACCCCTACAATGAGCAGTTCTTC. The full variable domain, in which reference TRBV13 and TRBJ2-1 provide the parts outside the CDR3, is AAGVIQSPRHLIKEKRETATLKCYPIPRHDTVYWYQQGPGQDPQFLISFYEKMQSDKGSIPDRFSAQQFSDYHSELNMSSLELGDSALYFCASSLGGTNPYNEQFFGPGTRLTVL.

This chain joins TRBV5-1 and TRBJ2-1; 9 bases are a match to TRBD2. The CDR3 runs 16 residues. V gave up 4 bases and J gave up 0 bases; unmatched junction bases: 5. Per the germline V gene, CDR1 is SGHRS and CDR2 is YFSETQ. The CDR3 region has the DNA TGCGCCAGCAGCCCTCTAGCGGGAAGCTCCTACAATGAGCAGTTCTTC. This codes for CASSPLAGSSYNEQFF. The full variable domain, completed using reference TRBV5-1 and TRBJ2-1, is KAGVTQTPRYLIKTRGQQVTLSCSPISGHRSVSWYQQTPGQGLQFLFEYFSETQRNKGNFPGRFSGRQFSNSRSEMNVSTLELGDSALYLCASSPLAGSSYNEQFFGPGTRLTVL.

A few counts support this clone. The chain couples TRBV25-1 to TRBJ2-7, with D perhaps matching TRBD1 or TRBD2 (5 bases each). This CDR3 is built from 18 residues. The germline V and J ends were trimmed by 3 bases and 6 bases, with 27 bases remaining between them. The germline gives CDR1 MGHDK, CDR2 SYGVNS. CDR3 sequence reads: CASSEVPGAGQGALEQYF. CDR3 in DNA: TGTGCCAGCAGTGAGGTCCCCGGGGCAGGGCAGGGAGCGCTCGAGCAGTACTTC.

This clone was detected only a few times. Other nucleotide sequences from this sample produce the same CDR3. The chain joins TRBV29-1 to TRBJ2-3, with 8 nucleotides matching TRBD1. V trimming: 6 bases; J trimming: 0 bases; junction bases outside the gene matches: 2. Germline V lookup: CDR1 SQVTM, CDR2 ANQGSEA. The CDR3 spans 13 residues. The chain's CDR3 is CSVTGASTDTQYF. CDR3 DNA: TGCAGCGTGACAGGGGCGAGCACAGATACGCAGTATTTT.

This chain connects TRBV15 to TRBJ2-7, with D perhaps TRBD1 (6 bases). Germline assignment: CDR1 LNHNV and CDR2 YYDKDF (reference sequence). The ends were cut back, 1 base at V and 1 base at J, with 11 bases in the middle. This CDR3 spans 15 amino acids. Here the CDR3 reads CATSRAGQTSYEQYF. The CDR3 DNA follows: TGTGCCACCAGCAGAGCAGGACAGACTTCCTACGAGCAGTACTTC.

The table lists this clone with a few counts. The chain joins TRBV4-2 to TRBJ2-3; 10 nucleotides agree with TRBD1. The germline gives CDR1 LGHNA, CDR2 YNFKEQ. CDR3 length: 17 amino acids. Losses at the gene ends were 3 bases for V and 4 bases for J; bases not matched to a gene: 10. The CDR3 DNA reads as TGTGCCAGCAGCCAGGTCCCGAGACAGGGGGCGTCAGATACGCAGTATTTT. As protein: CASSQVPRQGASDTQYF.

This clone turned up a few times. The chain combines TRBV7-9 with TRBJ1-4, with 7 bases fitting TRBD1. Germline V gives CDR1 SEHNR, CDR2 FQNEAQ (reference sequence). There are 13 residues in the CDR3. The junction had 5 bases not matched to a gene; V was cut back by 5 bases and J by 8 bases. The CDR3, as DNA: TGTGCCAGCAGCCTAAGGGACAGCGAAAAACTGTTTTTT. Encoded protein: CASSLRDSEKLFF. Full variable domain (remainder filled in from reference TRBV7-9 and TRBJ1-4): DTGVSQNPRHKITKRGQNVTFRCDPISEHNRLYWYRQTLGQGPEFLTYFQNEAQLEKSRLLSDRFSAERPKGSFSTLEIQRTEQGDSAMYLCASSLRDSEKLFFGSGTQLSVL.

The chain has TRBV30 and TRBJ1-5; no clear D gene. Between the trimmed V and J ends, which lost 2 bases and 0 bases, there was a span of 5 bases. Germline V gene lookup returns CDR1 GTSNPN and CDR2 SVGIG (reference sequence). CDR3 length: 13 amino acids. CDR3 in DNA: TGTGCCTGGAGTCAGAATAGCAATCAGCCCCAGCATTTT. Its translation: CAWSQNSNQPQHF.

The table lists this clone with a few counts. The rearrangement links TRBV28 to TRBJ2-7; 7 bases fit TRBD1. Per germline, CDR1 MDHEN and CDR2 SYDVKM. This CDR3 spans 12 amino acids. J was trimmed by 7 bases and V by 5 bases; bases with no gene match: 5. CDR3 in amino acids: CASSERGREQYF. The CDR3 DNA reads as TGTGCCAGCAGTGAGAGGGGGCGGGAGCAGTACTTC.